The clone carrying this T cell receptor beta chain was found once. Trimming removed 1 base at V and 7 bases at J, with 5 bases between. Germline CDR1 reads MNHNS; CDR2 reads SASEGT. The CDR3 spans 12 residues. These data come from a study of patients and donors after allogeneic stem cell transplantation. TCRdb analysed the RT-PCR reads with MiXCR anew, one entry per CDR3 protein. The sample yields hundreds of thousands of distinct CDR3 sequences, less than 50% seen once. V and J are TRBV6-1 and TRBJ1-5, with D uncertain. The sequencing sample was made of blood, either unsorted or a sorted T cell fraction (not recorded which). The sequence was obtained from a human donor who was either an allogeneic HSCT recipient or a stem cell or donor lymphocyte infusion donor (not recorded which). It is not recorded whose cells these are; they may come from a transplant donor. The CDR3, as DNA: TGTGCCAGCAGTGAAGATGGACAGCCCCAGCATTTT. This codes for CASSEDGQPQHF.